This entry is about one T cell receptor (beta chain). As processed by the authors: Reference gene primers were amplified, and this amplification served to estimate nucleated cell counts. Produced via immunoSEQ multiplex PCR; TCRdb's table is partial and in-frame only. V and J calls and clone size follow that table, whereas D and trimming were derived from the DNA. The table records around 51,000 clones, approximately 86% of them present only once. The sample belongs to a study of blood T cell repertoires in COVID-19. At the level of the study: Acute and convalescent COVID-19 samples came from the United States, Italy and Spain.

Germline V lookup: CDR1 SGHRS, CDR2 YFSETQ. The ends were cut back, 4 bases at V and 1 base at J, with 12 bases in the middle. The CDR3 extends over 15 amino acids. The material sequenced was peripheral blood. This sequence originates from a woman over 75 with acute or convalescent COVID-19. This chain connects TRBV5-1 to TRBJ1-5; D might be TRBD1 (6 bases). Here the CDR3 DNA reads TGCGCCAGCAGCCCAGCGGGGGGCAGCAATCAGCCCCAGCATTTT. It is translated as CASSPAGGSNQPQHF.